The source of this TCR beta chain is a study of CD8+CD57+ T cells in acquired aplastic anemia. Overall study results and limits: Patients and controls were found to share twenty-nine CD8+ CDR3 sequences. Controls and patients did not differ significantly in CD8+ Simpson's diversity.

Genomic DNA acted as the template from which TCR beta VDJ combination and CDR3 sequence profiling were carried out. TCRdb fed the reads into MiXCR, producing one record per CDR3 protein. This sample carries roughly 290,000 distinct CDR3 sequences, about three fifths of them seen once, and the ten largest clones take 1.3%. Previously, flow cytometry had revealed CD8+CD57+ cell expansion in the patients chosen for sequencing. This clonotype turned up a few times. Its antigen remains unknown. Looked up from germline, CDR1 is ENHRY and CDR2 is SYGVKD. The length of the CDR3 is 12 residues. V lost 10 bases and J lost 1; bases outside the gene matches: 3.

The chain is built from TRBV10-3 and TRBJ1-1; 7 bases fit TRBD1. The sequenced sample was sorted CD4+, CD8+, or CD8+CD57+ T cells (not recorded which) from PBMCs. The origin of this receptor is a human donor with aplastic anemia. For the CDR3, the DNA is TGTGCCAGCCGGGACAGGAACACTGAAGCTTTCTTT. This sequence encodes CASRDRNTEAFF.